This TCR beta chain was captured in a study of CD8 T cells in Susac syndrome (dated by TCRdb to between 2018 and 2021). About the investigation overall: Whether CD8+ T cell activation and differentiation in Susac syndrome was antigen driven was tested using repertoire sequencing. General study outcomes and caveats: The number of individuals in the TCR sequencing and HLA analysis was acknowledged as relatively small.

As for this clonotype: Its antigen is not yet known. No clone much larger than this one lies a single base away; base qualities are absent.

Peripheral blood CD8+ and CD4+ T cells from healthy donors, Susac syndrome patients and multiple sclerosis patients were profiled using high-throughput TCR beta sequencing. The healthy donors served as controls matched for age and sex. CD8+ TEMRA cells were enriched by FACS, while bulk CD8+ and CD4+ T cells were purified by magnetic negative isolation. Blood was drawn into EDTA tubes, processed within 24 hours, and PBMCs were isolated by density gradient centrifugation. PBMCs intended for TCR sequencing were frozen in liquid nitrogen and were later thawed in a 37 degrees C water bath. A purity of at least 90% was achieved for sorted or isolated CD4+, CD8+ and CD8+ TEMRA cells. RNA was extracted with the RNeasy kit and 0.5 to 1 ug was reverse transcribed using random hexamers. The immunoSEQ multiplex PCR assay, which covers 54 Vbeta and 13 Jbeta segments, was used to amplify TCR beta CDR3 regions. PCR amplification bias was corrected by using a synthetic template baseline for primer optimization and computational correction. Per the source publication's procedure: Only productive sequences were kept, with reads annotated to V, D and J genes according to IMGT and analyzed in immunoSEQ Analyzer. To calculate clonality, Shannon entropy was normalized by log2 of the number of productive unique sequences and then subtracted from one. For each patient and control, public and private clones were evaluated within the 100 most prevalent clones. A clone was defined as Susac-specific if it was absent from the healthy and MS cohorts, from over a thousand published viral clones and from other ImmuneACCESS disease sequences. Using fastp at Q25 and MiXCR, TCRdb reprocessed the public reads and kept productive beta chains. Entries are consolidated by CDR3 protein sequence, retaining the most common genes and DNA. The V and J calls come from TCRdb's annotation, not from the publication. The sample table holds about 120,000 distinct CDR3 sequences, of which 85% to 95% were seen once. Of the sample, about 0.089% falls within the top ten clones.

The CDR1 and CDR2 encoded by the germline V gene are KGHSY and FQNENV. Trimming at the junction amounts to 0 bases on V and 1 base on J, and the germline ends lie 4 bases apart. The CDR3 contains 14 residues, cysteine and phenylalanine counted. CDR3 DNA only is kept here, 42 bases in frame from base 1. The receptor chain draws on TRBV16 and TRBJ2-1; confidence is insufficient to name the D gene. The sample was CD4+ T cells from PBMCs. The receptor was isolated from a human donor in good health. The nucleotide sequence is TGTGCCAGCAGCCAATCTAGGTCCTACAATGAGCAGTTCTTC. The encoded protein is CASSQSRSYNEQFF.